The rows below give T cell receptor beta chains drawn from one sample of a study of T cells in Graves' hyperthyroidism and ophthalmopathy. TCRdb reprocessed the multiplex PCR reads with MiXCR, giving one entry per CDR3 protein. The table records hundreds of thousands of distinct CDR3 sequences, 12% to 15% of them present only once. Sequencing input: blood. These receptors all stem from a woman under 30 with Graves' hyperthyroidism. Both conserved end residues are part of each CDR3. The order of the fields is clone size, J gene, D gene, V gene, CDR3 protein, CDR3 DNA. The D gene is left open where the match is weak. A clone size is listed for some rows: how often the clone was seen (once, few, many), or a class if it is expanded.

clone size: many; J gene: TRBJ2-1; D gene: TRBD2; V gene: TRBV28; CDR3 protein: CASSLPGGPRPNEQFF; CDR3 DNA: TGTGCCAGCAGTTTACCGGGAGGGCCCAGACCCAATGAGCAGTTCTTC
clone size: few; J gene: TRBJ1-1; D gene: -; V gene: TRBV6-2/TRBV6-3; CDR3 protein: CASRRPAGTEAFF; CDR3 DNA: TGTGCCAGCAGAAGACCCGCGGGGACTGAAGCTTTCTTT
clone size: many; J gene: TRBJ1-6; D gene: -; V gene: TRBV6-1; CDR3 protein: CASKKEVGSPLHF; CDR3 DNA: TGTGCCAGCAAGAAGGAAGTGGGTTCACCCCTCCACTTT
clone size: few; J gene: TRBJ2-3; D gene: -; V gene: TRBV6-2/TRBV6-3; CDR3 protein: CASSYAGLAGDTQYF; CDR3 DNA: TGTGCCAGCAGTTACGCTGGACTTGCAGGGGATACGCAGTATTTT
clone size: few; J gene: TRBJ2-7; D gene: -; V gene: TRBV6-2/TRBV6-3; CDR3 protein: CASSPIWGEQYF; CDR3 DNA: TGTGCCAGCAGCCCGATCTGGGGCGAGCAGTACTTC
clone size: many; J gene: TRBJ1-5; D gene: -; V gene: TRBV7-8; CDR3 protein: CASSLHRVVSNQPQHF; CDR3 DNA: TGTGCCAGCAGCCTACACAGGGTCGTCAGCAATCAGCCCCAGCATTTT
clone size: many; J gene: TRBJ1-2; D gene: TRBD1; V gene: TRBV6-1; CDR3 protein: CASSHDDREVGYTF; CDR3 DNA: TGTGCCAGCAGTCACGATGACAGGGAGGTCGGCTACACCTTC
clone size: -; J gene: TRBJ2-5; D gene: TRBD1; V gene: TRBV7-9; CDR3 protein: CASRTTGEETQYF; CDR3 DNA: TGTGCCAGCAGAACTACAGGGGAAGAGACCCAGTACTTC
clone size: few; J gene: TRBJ2-7; D gene: TRBD2; V gene: TRBV7-9; CDR3 protein: CASSLLDPREGTYEQYF; CDR3 DNA: TGTGCCAGCAGCTTATTGGATCCCCGGGAGGGAACCTACGAGCAGTACTTC
clone size: -; J gene: TRBJ1-5; D gene: -; V gene: TRBV6-2/TRBV6-3; CDR3 protein: CASSYSNISFWGNQPQHF; CDR3 DNA: TGTGCCAGCAGTTACTCGAATATAAGTTTCTGGGGCAATCAGCCCCAGCATTTT
clone size: -; J gene: TRBJ2-4; D gene: -; V gene: TRBV24-1; CDR3 protein: CATSDRGRGNIQYF; CDR3 DNA: TGTGCCACCAGTGATCGGGGGCGCGGAAACATTCAGTACTTC
clone size: many; J gene: TRBJ2-1; D gene: TRBD2; V gene: TRBV28; CDR3 protein: CASSQLAGNSYNEQFF; CDR3 DNA: TGTGCCAGCAGTCAACTAGCGGGAAACTCCTACAATGAGCAGTTCTTC
clone size: few; J gene: TRBJ2-7; D gene: TRBD2; V gene: TRBV29-1; CDR3 protein: CSVGGRSYEQYF; CDR3 DNA: TGCAGCGTTGGCGGGAGATCCTACGAGCAGTACTTC
clone size: many; J gene: TRBJ2-3; D gene: TRBD1; V gene: TRBV5-1; CDR3 protein: CASSSGQNRHTQYF; CDR3 DNA: TGCGCCAGCAGCTCGGGACAGAACCGGCATACGCAGTATTTT
clone size: -; J gene: TRBJ1-1; D gene: -; V gene: TRBV28; CDR3 protein: CASIFTDSGTEAFF; CDR3 DNA: TGTGCCAGCATTTTCACGGACAGCGGGACTGAAGCTTTCTTT